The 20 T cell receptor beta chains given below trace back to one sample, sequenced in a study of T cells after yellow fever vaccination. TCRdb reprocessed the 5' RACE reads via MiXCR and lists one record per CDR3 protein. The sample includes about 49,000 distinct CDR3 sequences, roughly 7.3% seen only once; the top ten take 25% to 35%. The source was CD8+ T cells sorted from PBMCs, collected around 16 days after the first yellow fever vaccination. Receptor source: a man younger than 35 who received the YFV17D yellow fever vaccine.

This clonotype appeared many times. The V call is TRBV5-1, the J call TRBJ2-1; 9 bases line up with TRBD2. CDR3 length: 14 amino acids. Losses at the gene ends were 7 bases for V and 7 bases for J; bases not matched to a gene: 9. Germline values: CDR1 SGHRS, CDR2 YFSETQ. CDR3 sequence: CASRAGGPRNEQFF. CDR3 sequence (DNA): TGCGCCAGCCGCGCGGGGGGGCCTCGGAATGAGCAGTTCTTC.

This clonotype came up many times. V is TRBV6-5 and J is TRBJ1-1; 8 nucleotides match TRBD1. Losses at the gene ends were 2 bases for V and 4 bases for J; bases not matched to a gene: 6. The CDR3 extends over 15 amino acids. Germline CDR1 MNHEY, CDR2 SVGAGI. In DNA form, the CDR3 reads TGTGCCAGCAGTTACAAGGCAGGGGGCCTCACTGAAGCTTTCTTT. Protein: CASSYKAGGLTEAFF.

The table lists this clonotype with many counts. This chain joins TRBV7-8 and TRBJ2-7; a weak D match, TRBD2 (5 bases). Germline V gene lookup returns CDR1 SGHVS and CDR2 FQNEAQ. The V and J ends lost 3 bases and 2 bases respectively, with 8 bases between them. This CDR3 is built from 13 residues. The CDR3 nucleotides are TGTGCCAGCAGCTTGGAGGCGCCCTACGAGCAGTACGTC. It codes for CASSLEAPYEQYV.

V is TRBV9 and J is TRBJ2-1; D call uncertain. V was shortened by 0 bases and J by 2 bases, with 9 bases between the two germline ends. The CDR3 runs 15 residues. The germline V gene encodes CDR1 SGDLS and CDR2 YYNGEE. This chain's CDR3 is CASSVGHGPYNEQFF. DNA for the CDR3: TGTGCCAGCAGCGTAGGTCATGGCCCCTACAATGAGCAGTTCTTC.

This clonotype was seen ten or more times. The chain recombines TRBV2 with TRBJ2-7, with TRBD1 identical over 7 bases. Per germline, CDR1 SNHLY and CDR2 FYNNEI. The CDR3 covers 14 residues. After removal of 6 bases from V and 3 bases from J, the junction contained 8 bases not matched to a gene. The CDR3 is CASSAGTEYYEQYF. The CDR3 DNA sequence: TGTGCCAGCAGCGCCGGGACAGAGTACTACGAGCAGTACTTC. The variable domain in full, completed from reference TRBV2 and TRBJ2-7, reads EPEVTQTPSHQVTQMGQEVILRCVPISNHLYFYWYRQILGQKVEFLVSFYNNEISEKSEIFDDQFSVERPDGSNFTLKIRSTKLEDSAMYFCASSAGTEYYEQYFGPGTRLTVT.

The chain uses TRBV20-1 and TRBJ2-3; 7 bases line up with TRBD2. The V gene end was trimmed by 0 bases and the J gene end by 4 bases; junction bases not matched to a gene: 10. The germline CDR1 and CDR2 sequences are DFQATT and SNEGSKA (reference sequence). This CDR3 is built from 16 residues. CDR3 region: CSARDPGTNDPDTQYF. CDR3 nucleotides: TGCAGTGCTAGAGACCCCGGGACTAACGACCCAGATACGCAGTATTTT.

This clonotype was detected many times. The DNA for the CDR3 is TGTGCCAGCAGTATACAGGGGGGCTCCTACAATGAGCAGTTCTTC. Amino acid sequence: CASSIQGGSYNEQFF. J is TRBJ2-1 and V is TRBV27, with 8 nucleotides matching TRBD1. V lost 5 bases to trimming and J lost 0 bases; unmatched junction nucleotides: 3. This CDR3 contains 15 residues. Germline loops: CDR1 MNHEY, CDR2 SMNVEV (reference sequence).

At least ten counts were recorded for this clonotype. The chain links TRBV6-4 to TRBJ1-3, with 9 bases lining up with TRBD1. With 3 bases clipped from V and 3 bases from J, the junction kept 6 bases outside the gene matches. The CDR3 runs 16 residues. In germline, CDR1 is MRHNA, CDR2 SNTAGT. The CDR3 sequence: CASSEDRGIFGNTIYF. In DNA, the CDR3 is TGTGCCAGCAGTGAGGACAGGGGAATATTTGGAAACACCATATATTTT.

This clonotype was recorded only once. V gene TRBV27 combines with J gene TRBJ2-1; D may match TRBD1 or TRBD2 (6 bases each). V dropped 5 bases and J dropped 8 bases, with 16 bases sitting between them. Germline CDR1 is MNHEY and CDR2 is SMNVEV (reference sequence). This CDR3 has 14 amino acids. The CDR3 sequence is CASSKGGPCYEQFF. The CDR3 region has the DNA TGTGCCAGCAGTAAGGGGGGCCCCTGCTATGAGCAGTTCTTC.

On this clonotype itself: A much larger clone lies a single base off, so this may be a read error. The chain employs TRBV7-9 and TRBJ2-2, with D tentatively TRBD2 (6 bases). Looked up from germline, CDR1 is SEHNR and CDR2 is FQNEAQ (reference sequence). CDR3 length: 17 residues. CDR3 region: CASGLAPGLFHTGELFF. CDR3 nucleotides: TGTGCCAGCGGCTTAGCGCCGGGACTTTTCCACACCGGGGAGCTGTTTTTT.

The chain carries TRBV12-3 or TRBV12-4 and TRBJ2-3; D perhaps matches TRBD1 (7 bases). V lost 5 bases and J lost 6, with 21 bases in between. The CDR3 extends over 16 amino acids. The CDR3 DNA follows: TGTGCCAGCAGTCCATCGACAGGGAGGCACGGGGATACGCAGTATTTT. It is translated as CASSPSTGRHGDTQYF.

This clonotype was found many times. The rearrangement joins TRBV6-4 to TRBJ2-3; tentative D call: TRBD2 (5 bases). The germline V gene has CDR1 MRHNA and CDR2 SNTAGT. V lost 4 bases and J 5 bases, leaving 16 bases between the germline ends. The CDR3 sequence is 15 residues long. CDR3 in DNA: TGTGCCAGCAGTGCTGACGGGAACCCACAAGATACGCAGTATTTT. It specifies CASSADGNPQDTQYF.

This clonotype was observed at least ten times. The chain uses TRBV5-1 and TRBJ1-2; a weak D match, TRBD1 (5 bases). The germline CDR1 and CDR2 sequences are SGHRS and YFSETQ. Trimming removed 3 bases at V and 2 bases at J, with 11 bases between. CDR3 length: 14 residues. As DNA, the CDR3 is TGCGCCAGCAGCTCCTTTCGGGACAACTATGGCTACACCTTC. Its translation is CASSSFRDNYGYTF.

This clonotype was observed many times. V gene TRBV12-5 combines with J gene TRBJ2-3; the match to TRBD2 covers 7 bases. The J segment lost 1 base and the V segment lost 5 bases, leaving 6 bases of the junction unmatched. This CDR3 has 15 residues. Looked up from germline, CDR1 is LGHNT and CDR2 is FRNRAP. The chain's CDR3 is CASGTVSGGTDTQYF. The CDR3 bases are TGTGCTAGTGGTACCGTAAGCGGGGGCACAGATACGCAGTATTTT.

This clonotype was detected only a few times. CDR3 bases: TGTGCCAGCAGTTTAACAGGGTTCGAGCAGTACTTC. This encodes CASSLTGFEQYF. V is TRBV27 and J is TRBJ2-7; a weak D match, TRBD1 (6 bases). V lost 2 bases and J 6 bases, leaving 8 bases between the germline ends. The CDR3 loop spans 12 amino acids. Germline values: CDR1 MNHEY, CDR2 SMNVEV (reference sequence).

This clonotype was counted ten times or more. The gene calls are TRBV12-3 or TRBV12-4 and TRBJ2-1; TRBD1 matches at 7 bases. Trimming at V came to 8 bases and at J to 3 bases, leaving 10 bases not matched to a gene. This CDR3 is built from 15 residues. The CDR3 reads CASATLRQGYNEQFF. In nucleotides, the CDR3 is TGTGCCAGCGCCACTCTAAGACAGGGCTACAATGAGCAGTTCTTC.

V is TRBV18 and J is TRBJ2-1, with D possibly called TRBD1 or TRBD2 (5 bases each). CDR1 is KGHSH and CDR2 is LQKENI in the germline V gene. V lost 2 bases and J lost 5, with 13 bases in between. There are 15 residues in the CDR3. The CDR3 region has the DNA TGTGCCAGCTCACCATGGGCAGGGAGCGACAATGAGCAGTTCTTC. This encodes CASSPWAGSDNEQFF.

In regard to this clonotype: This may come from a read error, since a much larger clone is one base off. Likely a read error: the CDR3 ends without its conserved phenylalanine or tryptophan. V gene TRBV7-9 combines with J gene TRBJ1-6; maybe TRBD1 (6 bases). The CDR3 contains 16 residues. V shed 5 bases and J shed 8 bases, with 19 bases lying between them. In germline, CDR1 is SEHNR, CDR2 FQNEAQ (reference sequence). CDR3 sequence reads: CASSITFDRTYSPLHL. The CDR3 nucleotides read TGTGCCAGCAGCATAACTTTCGACAGGACCTATTCACCCCTCCACTTG.

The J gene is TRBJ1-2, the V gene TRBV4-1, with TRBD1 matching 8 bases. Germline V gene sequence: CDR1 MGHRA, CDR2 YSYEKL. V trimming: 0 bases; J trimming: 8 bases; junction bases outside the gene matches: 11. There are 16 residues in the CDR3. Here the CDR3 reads CASSQEFVAGGRGYTF. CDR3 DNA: TGCGCCAGCAGCCAAGAATTCGTGGCAGGGGGCAGAGGCTACACCTTC.

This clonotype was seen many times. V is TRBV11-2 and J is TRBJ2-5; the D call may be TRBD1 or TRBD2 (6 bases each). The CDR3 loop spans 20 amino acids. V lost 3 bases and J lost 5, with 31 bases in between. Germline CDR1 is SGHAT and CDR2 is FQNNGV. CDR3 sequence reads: CASSFPQGTSKYQVSETQYF. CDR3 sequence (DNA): TGTGCCAGCAGCTTCCCCCAGGGGACTTCAAAATATCAGGTGTCGGAGACCCAGTACTTC.